Included here is one T cell receptor (beta chain) sequence, with context. This entry belongs to a study of blood T cell repertoires in COVID-19. The CDR3 runs 15 residues. From germline, CDR1 is LGHNA and CDR2 YSLEER. V lost 0 bases and J lost 6, with 15 bases in between. In the original analysis: Amplification with reference gene primers provided the estimates of nucleated cell counts. The table came from immunoSEQ multiplex PCR; TCRdb's copy has only in-frame clones and leaves some out. V, J and clone size are taken as reported in that table, and D and trimming were inferred from the DNA itself. Of 200,000 to 250,000 clones in the sample, nearly 90% were seen once.

Sequencing was done on a sample of PBMCs or T cells enriched from blood (not recorded which). This TCR was recovered from a young man who had been exposed to COVID-19. This chain uses TRBV4-3 with TRBJ2-7; TRBD2 might be the D (5 bases). The CDR3 nucleotides are TGCGCCAGCAGCCAAGAGAACGGCGGGTCGAGCGAGCAGTACTTC. Protein: CASSQENGGSSEQYF.